This is a list of T cell receptor beta chains from one sample in a study of control samples from healthy donors and cancer patients. Using immunoSEQ multiplex PCR, the repertoire was profiled, and TCRdb retains in-frame clones only, with some absent. The sample has 150,000 or so clones, 92% seen once; the top ten hold 2% to 2.5%. The sample comprised blood. These receptors were collected from a woman between 50 and 59 years old in good health. CDR3s include the opening cysteine and the closing phenylalanine or tryptophan. The D gene is left open where the match is weak. Clone size is not always given. Where it is, it says once, few, many or a class for expanded clones.

TRBJ2-1	TRBD2	NA	TRBV5-1	CASSQRTSRTPLGNEQFF	TGCGCCAGCAGCCAACGGACTAGCAGGACGCCTCTTGGGAATGAGCAGTTCTTC
TRBJ1-2	TRBD1	NA	TRBV10-3	CAISESQGGDLPNYGYTF	TGTGCCATCAGTGAGTCACAGGGGGGCGATTTACCTAACTATGGCTACACCTTC
TRBJ1-5	NA	NA	TRBV7-6	CASSRNSNQPQHF	TGTGCCAGCAGCCGTAATAGCAATCAGCCCCAGCATTTT
TRBJ2-5	NA	NA	TRBV5-1	CASSLAGGTQETQYF	TGCGCCAGCAGCTTGGCCGGAGGGACACAAGAGACCCAGTACTTC
TRBJ2-3	NA	NA	TRBV6-5	CASSSDTLDEQYF	TGTGCCAGCAGTTCCGACACCCTAGATGAGCAGTATTTT
TRBJ2-2	NA	once	TRBV19	CASTAEFGGELFF	TGTGCCAGTACCGCGGAGTTTGGCGGGGAGCTGTTTTTT
TRBJ1-5	NA	NA	TRBV5-1	CASSSDQGPQHF	TGCGCCAGCAGCTCAGACCAGGGGCCCCAGCATTTT
TRBJ2-2	NA	NA	TRBV28	CASRRQDYTGELFF	TGTGCCAGCAGAAGACAGGATTACACCGGGGAGCTGTTTTTT
TRBJ2-5	TRBD1	NA	TRBV7-9	CASSLAAGGKGETQYF	TGTGCCAGCAGCTTAGCGGCAGGGGGTAAGGGGGAGACCCAGTACTTC
TRBJ1-2	NA	NA	TRBV6-5	CASIMTDGYTF	TGTGCCAGCATCATGACAGATGGCTACACCTTC
TRBJ2-5	NA	NA	TRBV7-6	CASSSNLYKQETQYF	TGTGCCAGCAGCTCCAACTTGTACAAGCAAGAGACCCAGTACTTC
TRBJ1-2	NA	NA	TRBV18	CASSADRSYGYTF	TGTGCCAGCTCAGCCGACAGGTCCTATGGCTACACCTTC
TRBJ2-2	NA	few	TRBV5-8	CASSLYFKDSGELFF	TGTGCCAGCAGCTTATACTTTAAAGATAGCGGGGAGCTGTTTTTT
TRBJ2-3	NA	NA	TRBV11-2	CASSLVASPSTDTQYF	TGTGCCAGCAGCTTAGTAGCTAGCCCGAGCACAGATACGCAGTATTTT
TRBJ1-1	NA	NA	TRBV29-1	CSVIGSHTEAFF	TGCAGCGTTATTGGCTCCCACACTGAAGCTTTCTTT
TRBJ1-4	NA	NA	TRBV19	CASSSWGLSGEKLFF	TGTGCCAGTAGTAGCTGGGGGTTGTCGGGTGAAAAACTGTTTTTT
TRBJ1-2	TRBD1	once	TRBV3-1/TRBV3-2	CASSQKQGAYGYTF	TGTGCCAGCAGCCAAAAACAGGGGGCCTATGGCTACACCTTC
TRBJ1-5	NA	NA	TRBV18	CASSPPGGEKQPQHF	TGTGCCAGCTCACCACCTGGTGGTGAGAAACAGCCCCAGCATTTT
TRBJ1-1	NA	NA	TRBV3-1/TRBV3-2	CASSRGRGSTTEAFF	TGTGCCAGCAGCCGAGGGCGGGGAAGTACGACTGAAGCTTTCTTT
TRBJ2-3	TRBD1	NA	TRBV6-6	CASSGTVETQYF	TGTGCCAGCAGTGGGACAGTGGAGACGCAGTATTTT
TRBJ1-2	TRBD1	NA	TRBV2	CASSPPRQGYNYGYTF	TGTGCCAGCAGTCCTCCCAGACAGGGGTATAACTATGGCTACACCTTC
TRBJ2-5	TRBD2	NA	TRBV29-1	CSVDNPGGGQETQYF	TGCAGCGTTGATAACCCTGGCGGGGGGCAAGAGACCCAGTACTTC
TRBJ1-1	TRBD1	NA	TRBV15	CATSRYGQGNTEAFF	TGTGCCACCAGCAGGTACGGACAGGGGAACACTGAAGCTTTCTTT
TRBJ1-1	NA	NA	TRBV18	CASSPSPGQLNTEAFF	TGTGCCAGCTCACCATCCCCGGGACAACTCAACACTGAAGCTTTCTTT
TRBJ1-2	NA	NA	TRBV6-5	CASSRLGVGYGYTF	TGTGCCAGCAGTAGATTGGGGGTCGGGTATGGCTACACCTTC
TRBJ1-2	NA	NA	TRBV28	CASSPRTSGYTF	TGTGCCAGCAGTCCCCGGACCTCTGGCTACACCTTC
TRBJ2-7	TRBD1	NA	TRBV4-1	CASSQVQGAYEQYF	TGCGCCAGCAGCCAAGTACAGGGGGCCTACGAGCAGTACTTC
TRBJ2-6	NA	NA	TRBV19	CASRRGSAGANVLTF	TGTGCCAGTCGCCGGGGGAGCGCTGGGGCCAACGTCCTGACTTTC
TRBJ2-2	TRBD2	NA	TRBV7-9	CASSRPGRGGTNTGELFF	TGTGCCAGCAGCCGGCCGGGGAGGGGCGGAACGAACACCGGGGAGCTGTTTTTT
TRBJ1-1	TRBD1	NA	TRBV5-1	CASSLAGTGNTEAFF	TGCGCCAGCAGCTTGGCCGGGACAGGGAACACTGAAGCTTTCTTT
TRBJ2-3	TRBD2	NA	TRBV5-1	CASSPGTSQKRDTQYF	TGCGCCAGCAGTCCGGGGACTAGCCAAAAGAGGGATACGCAGTATTTT
TRBJ2-7	TRBD2	NA	TRBV7-8	CASSLTSGGSYEQYF	TGTGCCAGCAGCCTGACTAGCGGGGGATCCTACGAGCAGTACTTC
TRBJ2-7	NA	NA	TRBV2	CASSGYEQYF	TGTGCCAGCAGTGGCTACGAGCAGTACTTC
TRBJ1-2	TRBD1	NA	TRBV18	CASSQDRSLYGYTF	TGTGCCAGCTCACAGGACAGGTCTCTCTATGGCTACACCTTC
TRBJ1-5	TRBD1	NA	TRBV7-9	CASSLGGTGNQPQHF	TGTGCCAGCAGCTTAGGGGGGACAGGCAATCAGCCCCAGCATTTT
TRBJ2-1	NA	NA	TRBV19	CASSSRRVTYNEQFF	TGTGCCAGTAGTTCCCGGCGCGTAACCTACAATGAGCAGTTCTTC
TRBJ1-6	TRBD1	NA	TRBV7-6	CASSLEQGRSPLHF	TGTGCCAGCAGCTTAGAACAGGGGCGGTCACCCCTCCACTTT
TRBJ1-5	NA	NA	TRBV11-2	CASSLEAGIGQPQHF	TGTGCCAGCAGCTTAGAAGCAGGGATAGGCCAGCCCCAGCATTTT
TRBJ2-5	TRBD2	NA	TRBV28	CASSPRTRLRETQYF	TGTGCCAGCAGTCCGAGGACTAGGTTGAGAGAGACCCAGTACTTC
TRBJ2-7	TRBD2	once	TRBV10-1	CASKFGAGGAF	TGCGCCAGCAAGTTTGGGGCGGGAGGTGCCTTC
TRBJ2-1	NA	NA	TRBV12-3/TRBV12-4	CASSTTKQFF	TGTGCCAGCAGTACCACGAAGCAGTTCTTC
TRBJ1-1	TRBD1	NA	TRBV5-1	CASRGDRGKNTEAFF	TGCGCCAGCAGGGGGGACAGGGGAAAGAACACTGAAGCTTTCTTT
TRBJ1-1	TRBD1	once	TRBV18	CASSYRGRRTEAFF	TGTGCCAGCTCCTACAGGGGCCGACGGACTGAAGCTTTCTTT
TRBJ1-1	NA	NA	TRBV6-5	CASTQGPLNTEAFF	TGTGCCAGCACGCAGGGACCCTTGAACACTGAAGCTTTCTTT
TRBJ1-2	TRBD1	NA	TRBV7-9	CASSTWDRVGGYTF	TGTGCCAGCAGCACTTGGGACAGGGTAGGCGGCTACACCTTC
TRBJ1-2	NA	NA	TRBV28	CASMTWGGGSRENYGYTF	TGTGCCAGCATGACCTGGGGGGGCGGGTCTCGGGAGAACTATGGCTACACCTTC
TRBJ1-2	NA	NA	TRBV28	CAILRAPWGYTF	TGTGCCATACTCCGGGCCCCTTGGGGCTACACCTTC
TRBJ1-6	NA	NA	TRBV7-2	CASSLFETNSPLHF	TGTGCCAGCAGTTTGTTCGAAACTAATTCACCCCTCCACTTT
TRBJ2-3	TRBD1	NA	TRBV30	CACTSRTGGSSDTQYF	TGTGCCTGCACGAGTAGGACAGGGGGCTCTTCAGATACGCAGTATTTT
TRBJ1-2	TRBD1	few	TRBV3-1/TRBV3-2	CASSPRQGGNYGYTF	TGTGCCAGCAGCCCTCGACAGGGGGGGAACTATGGCTACACCTTC
TRBJ2-5	NA	NA	TRBV2	CAGGGVQETQYF	TGTGCCGGGGGCGGGGTCCAAGAGACCCAGTACTTC
TRBJ2-7	TRBD1	NA	TRBV6-6	CASSPGDREVGEQYF	TGTGCCAGCAGTCCGGGGGACAGGGAGGTTGGCGAGCAGTACTTC